These 11 T cell receptor beta chains originate from one sample sequenced in a study of shared clonotypes between healthy human individuals. Method: immunoSEQ multiplex PCR; TCRdb's copy keeps in-frame clones and lacks some. The sample records nearly 750,000 clones, just under 75% being singletons. The source material was memory CD4+ T cells sorted from blood. Subset in this sample: CD45RA-negative fraction. The receptors were gathered from a woman between 25 and 40 years old in good health.

The chain joins TRBV11-2 to TRBJ2-2; D remains unclear. The CDR3 sequence is 15 residues long. The V end lost 1 base, the J end lost 6 bases, and 12 bases lay between the germline ends. The germline gives CDR1 SGHAT, CDR2 FQNNGV. The CDR3 DNA follows: TGTGCCAGCAGCTTAGCCGGGCCCTGGCCCGGGGAGCTGTTTTTT. Its translation is CASSLAGPWPGELFF.

The chain has TRBV28 and TRBJ2-3; D unclear. The V and J ends lost 2 bases and 1 base respectively, with 10 bases between them. Germline CDR1 reads MDHEN; CDR2 reads SYDVKM. The CDR3 extends over 15 amino acids. The CDR3: CASSLRPGGTDTQYF. CDR3 coding DNA: TGTGCCAGCAGTTTACGACCAGGTGGCACAGATACGCAGTATTTT.

This clone appeared many times. V is TRBV27 and J is TRBJ2-4; 7 bases are shared with TRBD1. The CDR3 spans 13 residues. The ends lost 5 bases at V and 7 bases at J; junction bases unmatched: 5. CDR1 and CDR2 (germline): MNHEY, SMNVEV (reference sequence). In DNA form, the CDR3 reads TGTGCCAGCAGTGTAACAGGGGAGAACATTCAGTACTTC. Protein: CASSVTGENIQYF.

The V and J genes are TRBV7-9 and TRBJ2-5, with 10 positions matching TRBD2. Germline V lookup: CDR1 SEHNR, CDR2 FQNEAQ (reference sequence). This CDR3 comprises 15 residues. Trimming took 5 bases from V and 7 from J; bases not matched to a gene: 10. The CDR3 sequence is CASSALAGESGTQYF. In DNA form, the CDR3 reads TGTGCCAGCAGCGCGCTAGCGGGAGAATCCGGGACCCAGTACTTC. The full variable domain, its missing parts supplied by reference TRBV7-9 and TRBJ2-5, is DTGVSQNPRHKITKRGQNVTFRCDPISEHNRLYWYRQTLGQGPEFLTYFQNEAQLEKSRLLSDRFSAERPKGSFSTLEIQRTEQGDSAMYLCASSALAGESGTQYFGPGTRLLVL.

V usage is TRBV5-4 and J usage is TRBJ2-7, with D tentatively TRBD2 (6 bases). Germline loops: CDR1 SGHNT, CDR2 YYREEE (reference sequence). The V end was cut by 0 bases, the J end by 0 bases, with 10 bases between. The CDR3 extends over 15 amino acids. The CDR3 loop is CASSLAGTFSYEQYF. The DNA of the CDR3 is TGTGCCAGCAGCTTGGCCGGGACTTTCTCCTACGAGCAGTACTTC.

In the case of this clone: Other DNA sequences in the same sample also yield this CDR3. The genes are TRBV30 and TRBJ1-3; no clear D. The CDR3 totals 13 residues. The V gene's germline CDR1 is GTSNPN and CDR2 SVGIG (reference sequence). Trimming left V 4 bases short and J 0 bases short, with 7 bases between. CDR3 DNA: TGTGCCTGGACGCGGGGCTCTGGAAACACCATATATTTT. Amino acid sequence: CAWTRGSGNTIYF.

Only a few counts were recorded for this clone. CDR3 in amino acids: CASSGTERTFF. The CDR3, as DNA: TGTGCCAGCAGTGGGACAGAGCGAACTTTCTTT. The chain combines TRBV6-5 with TRBJ1-1, with TRBD1 identical over 7 bases. The CDR3 contains 11 residues. CDR1 is MNHEY, CDR2 SVGAGI, per germline. V dropped 5 bases and J dropped 12; count of bases not matched to a gene: 6.

This chain uses TRBV29-1 with TRBJ1-2, with D tentatively TRBD1 (5 bases). The V and J ends lost 0 bases and 8 bases respectively, with 16 bases between them. The CDR3 extends over 14 amino acids. Germline-derived CDR1 and CDR2 are SQVTM and ANQGSEA. As DNA, the CDR3 is TGCAGCGTTGAAGATCCTGTCAGGGTGAGAGGCTACACCTTC. Its protein is CSVEDPVRVRGYTF. Looking up the rest from reference TRBV29-1 and TRBJ1-2 gives the full variable domain: SAVISQKPSRDICQRGTSLTIQCQVDSQVTMMFWYRQQPGQSLTLIATANQGSEATYESGFVIDKFPISRPNLTFSTLTVSNMSPEDSSIYLCSVEDPVRVRGYTFGSGTRLTVV.

The count of this clone is one. The chain recombines TRBV5-6 with TRBJ2-5; no definite D call. Germline loops: CDR1 SGHDT, CDR2 YYEEEE. This CDR3 comprises 15 residues. V was clipped by 1 base and J by 1 base, with 11 bases between them. CDR3 protein: CASSLSRALQETQYF. CDR3 bases: TGTGCCAGCAGCTTGTCAAGGGCACTCCAAGAGACCCAGTACTTC.

This chain links TRBV5-4 with TRBJ1-1, with 8 bases matching TRBD1. CDR3 length: 16 residues. Germline CDR1 SGHNT, CDR2 YYREEE (reference sequence). Trimming cost V 3 bases and J 6 bases; bases outside gene matches: 13. CDR3 in DNA: TGTGCCAGCAGCTACGACAGGGGATCGGGGGAACCTGAAGCTTTCTTT. Translated: CASSYDRGSGEPEAFF.

V gene TRBV2 combines with J gene TRBJ1-5, with a weak D call TRBD1 (6 bases). With 6 bases removed from V and 6 bases from J, the gap between germline ends came to 18 bases. The CDR3 extends over 15 amino acids. The germline CDR1 and CDR2 sequences are SNHLY and FYNNEI. The CDR3 reads CASSSPGALGQPQHF. Written as DNA, the CDR3 is TGTGCCAGCAGCTCCCCAGGGGCGCTCGGTCAGCCCCAGCATTTT. Supplemented by reference TRBV2 and TRBJ1-5, the full variable domain reads EPEVTQTPSHQVTQMGQEVILRCVPISNHLYFYWYRQILGQKVEFLVSFYNNEISEKSEIFDDQFSVERPDGSNFTLKIRSTKLEDSAMYFCASSSPGALGQPQHFGDGTRLSIL.